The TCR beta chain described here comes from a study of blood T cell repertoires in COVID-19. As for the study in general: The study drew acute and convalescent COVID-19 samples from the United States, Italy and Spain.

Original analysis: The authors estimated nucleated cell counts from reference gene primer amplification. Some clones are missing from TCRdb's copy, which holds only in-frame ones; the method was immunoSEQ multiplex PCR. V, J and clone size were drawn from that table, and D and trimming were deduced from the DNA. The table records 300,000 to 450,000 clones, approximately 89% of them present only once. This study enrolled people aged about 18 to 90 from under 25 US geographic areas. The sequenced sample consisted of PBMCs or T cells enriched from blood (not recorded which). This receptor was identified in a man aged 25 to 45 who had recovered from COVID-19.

The CDR3 bases are TGTGCCAGCAGCCAAACCAACAGGGCCGCCGGGGAGCTGTTTTTT. This translates into CASSQTNRAAGELFF. The J gene is TRBJ2-2, the V gene TRBV7-8, with a weak D call TRBD1 (6 bases). The CDR3 consists of 15 residues. With 5 bases removed from V and 6 bases from J, the gap between germline ends came to 16 bases. Looked up from germline, CDR1 is SGHVS and CDR2 is FQNEAQ.